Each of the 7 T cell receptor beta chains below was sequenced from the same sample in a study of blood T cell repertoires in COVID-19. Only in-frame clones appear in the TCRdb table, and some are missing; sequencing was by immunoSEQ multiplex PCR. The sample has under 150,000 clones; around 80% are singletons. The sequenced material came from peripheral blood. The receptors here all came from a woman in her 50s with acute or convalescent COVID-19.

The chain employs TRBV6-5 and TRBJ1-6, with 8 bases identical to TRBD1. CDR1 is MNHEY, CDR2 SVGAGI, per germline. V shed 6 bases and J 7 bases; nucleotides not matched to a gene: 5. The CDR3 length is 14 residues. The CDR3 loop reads CASSRSGGNSPLHF. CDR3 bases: TGTGCCAGCAGCCGCTCAGGGGGCAATTCACCCCTCCACTTT.

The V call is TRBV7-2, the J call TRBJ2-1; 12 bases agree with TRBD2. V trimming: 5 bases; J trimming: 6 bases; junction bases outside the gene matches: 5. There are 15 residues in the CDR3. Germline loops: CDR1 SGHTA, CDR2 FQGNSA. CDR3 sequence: CASSPRTSGVNEQFF. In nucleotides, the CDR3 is TGTGCCAGCAGCCCTCGGACTAGCGGGGTCAATGAGCAGTTCTTC.

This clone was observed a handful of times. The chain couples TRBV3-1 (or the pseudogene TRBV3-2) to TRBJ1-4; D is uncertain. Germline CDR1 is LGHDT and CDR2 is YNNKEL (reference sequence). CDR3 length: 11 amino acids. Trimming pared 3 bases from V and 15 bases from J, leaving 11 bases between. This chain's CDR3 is CASSHGTRVFF. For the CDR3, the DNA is TGTGCCAGCAGCCACGGAACCCGGGTGTTTTTT.

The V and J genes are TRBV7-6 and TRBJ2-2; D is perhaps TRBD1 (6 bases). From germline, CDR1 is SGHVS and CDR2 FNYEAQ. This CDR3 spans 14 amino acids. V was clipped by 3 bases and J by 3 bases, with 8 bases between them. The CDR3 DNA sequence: TGTGCCAGCAGCTTTACAGGGTACACCGGGGAGCTGTTTTTT. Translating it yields CASSFTGYTGELFF. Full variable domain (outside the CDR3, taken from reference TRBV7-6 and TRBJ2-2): GAGVSQSPRYKVTKRGQDVALRCDPISGHVSLYWYRQALGQGPEFLTYFNYEAQQDKSGLPNDRFSAERPEGSISTLTIQRTEQRDSAMYRCASSFTGYTGELFFGEGSRLTVL.

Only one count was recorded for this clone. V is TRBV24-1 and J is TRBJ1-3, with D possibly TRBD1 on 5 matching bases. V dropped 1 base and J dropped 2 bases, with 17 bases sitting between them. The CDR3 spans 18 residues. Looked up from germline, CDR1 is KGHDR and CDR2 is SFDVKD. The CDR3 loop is CATSDFAQVRGTGNTIYF. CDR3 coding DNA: TGTGCCACCAGTGATTTTGCCCAAGTTCGGGGGACTGGAAACACCATATATTTT.

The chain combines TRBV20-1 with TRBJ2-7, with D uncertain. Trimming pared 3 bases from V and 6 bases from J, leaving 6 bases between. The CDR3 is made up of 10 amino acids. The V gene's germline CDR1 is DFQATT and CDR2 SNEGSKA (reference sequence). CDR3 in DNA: TGCAGTGCTAGGGCAGTCGAGCAGTACTTC. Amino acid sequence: CSARAVEQYF.

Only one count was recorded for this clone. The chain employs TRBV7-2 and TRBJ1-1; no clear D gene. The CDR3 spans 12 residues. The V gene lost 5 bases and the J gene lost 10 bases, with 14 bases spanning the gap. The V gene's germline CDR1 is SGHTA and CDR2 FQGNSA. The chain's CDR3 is CASSATGNGAFF. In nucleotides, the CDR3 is TGTGCCAGCAGCGCCACGGGTAACGGAGCTTTCTTT.